This TCR beta chain was obtained from a study of blood T cell repertoires in COVID-19. Study context: Sources were T cells, B-cell-depleted T cells, or PBMCs; the material itself was cDNA or gDNA.

This CDR3 has 12 residues. V lost 3 bases, J lost 6 bases, and 8 bases lay in between. The repertoire was sequenced with immunoSEQ multiplex PCR; TCRdb's copy has only in-frame clones and lacks some. The table shows 210,000 or so clones, with over 75% occurring only once. The chain carries TRBV12-3 or TRBV12-4 and TRBJ1-2; D call uncertain. Sequenced sample: peripheral blood. The sequence came from a man aged 45-60 years who had recovered from COVID-19. CDR3 sequence: CASSLRQDGYTF. For the CDR3, the DNA is TGTGCCAGCAGTTTGCGGCAAGATGGCTACACCTTC.